This TCR beta chain was sequenced during a study of T cell repertoires in cytomegalovirus infection. The table lists this clonotype with a few counts. The CDR3 runs to 16 residues. Germline V lookup: CDR1 LNHDA, CDR2 SQIVND (reference sequence). V shed 6 bases and J shed 0 bases, with 16 bases lying between them. TCRdb independently ran MiXCR on the reads; one entry per CDR3 protein. The sample includes some 220,000 distinct CDR3 sequences, about 12% of them seen just once. The clonotype comes from a human donor in good health (CMV status not recorded). Some clones in this sample may be carry-over from other donors' samples. The sample consisted of PBMCs. This rearrangement joins TRBV19 to TRBJ2-3; a weak D match, TRBD1 (6 bases). CDR3 loop: CASSPQGTPSTDTQYF. The CDR3 bases are TGTGCCAGTAGCCCTCAGGGGACCCCTAGCACAGATACGCAGTATTTT.